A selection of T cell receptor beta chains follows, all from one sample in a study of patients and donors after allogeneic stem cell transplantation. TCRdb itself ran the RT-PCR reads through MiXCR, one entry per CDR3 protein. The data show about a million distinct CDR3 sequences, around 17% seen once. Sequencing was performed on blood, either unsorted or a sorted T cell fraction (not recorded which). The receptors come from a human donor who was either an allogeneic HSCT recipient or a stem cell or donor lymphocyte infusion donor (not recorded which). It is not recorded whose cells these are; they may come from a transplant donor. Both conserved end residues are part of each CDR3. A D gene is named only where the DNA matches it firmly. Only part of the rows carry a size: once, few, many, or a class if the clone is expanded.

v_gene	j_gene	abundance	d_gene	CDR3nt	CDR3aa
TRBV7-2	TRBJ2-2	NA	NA	TGTGCCAGCAGCTTAGCAGGGGGGCTGGGGACCGGGGAGCTGTTTTTT	CASSLAGGLGTGELFF
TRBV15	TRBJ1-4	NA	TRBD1	TGTGCCACCAGCATGGACAGGGCGGGTGAAAAACTGTTTTTT	CATSMDRAGEKLFF
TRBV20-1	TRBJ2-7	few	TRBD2	TGCAGTGCTAGATTCCCCCCCCGTAGCGGGAGATACGAGCAGTACTTC	CSARFPPRSGRYEQYF
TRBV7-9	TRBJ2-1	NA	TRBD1	TGTGCCAGCAGCCAAGGACAGGAAAGGGCGGCTGAGCAGTTCTTC	CASSQGQERAAEQFF
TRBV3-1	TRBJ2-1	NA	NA	TGTGCCAGCAGCCAAAATGTGGGGGAGATCGGGAGCAATGAGCAGTTCTTC	CASSQNVGEIGSNEQFF
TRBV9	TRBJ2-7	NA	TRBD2	TGTGCCAGCAGCCCCGGGACTAGCGGGATCACCTACGAGCAGTACTTC	CASSPGTSGITYEQYF
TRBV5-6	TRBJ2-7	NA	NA	TGTGCCAGCATCCTCATGGGGGGGCGGAACTCCTACGAGCAGTACTTC	CASILMGGRNSYEQYF
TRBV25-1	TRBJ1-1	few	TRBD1	TGTGCCAGCAGTGTTCTTGGACAGGGGAAAATGAACACTGAAGCTTTCTTT	CASSVLGQGKMNTEAFF
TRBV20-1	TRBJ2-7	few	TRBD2	TGCAGTGCTCCAGGGATTAAGCCTAGCGGGAGAAAAGAGCAGTACTTC	CSAPGIKPSGRKEQYF
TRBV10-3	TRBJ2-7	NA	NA	TGTGCCATCAGGGTCATACAGGGCTACGAGCAGTACTTC	CAIRVIQGYEQYF